The rows below give T cell receptor beta chains drawn from one sample of a study of T cell repertoires in ileal Crohn's disease. The repertoire was sequenced with immunoSEQ multiplex PCR; TCRdb's copy has only in-frame clones and lacks some. The sample has several thousand clones; 74% are singletons. Sequenced: ileal tissue. These receptors all come from an adult with Crohn's disease. CDR3s include the opening cysteine and the closing phenylalanine or tryptophan. The D gene is left open where the match is weak. Clone sizes are given selectively: once, few, many, or a class where the clone is expanded.

J,D,size,V,DNA,CDR3
TRBJ2-7,-,-,TRBV19,TGTGCCAGTAGTATGACAGCGACCTCCTACGAGCAGTACTTC,CASSMTATSYEQYF
TRBJ1-2,TRBD1,-,TRBV6-5,TGTGCCAGCAGCTCGGGACAGGGAAAAGGAGGAGGCTACACCTTC,CASSSGQGKGGGYTF
TRBJ1-6,-,-,TRBV7-2,TGTGCCAGCAGCGCATTGCAGGGAAATTCACCCCTCCACTTT,CASSALQGNSPLHF
TRBJ2-3,-,-,TRBV11-3,TGTGCCAGCAGCGAAGGGGCTAGCACAGATACGCAGTATTTT,CASSEGASTDTQYF
TRBJ2-7,TRBD2,once,TRBV19,TGTGCCAGTAGTCCCAGCGGGGGAGGCTCCTACGAGCAGTACTTC,CASSPSGGGSYEQYF
TRBJ2-3,TRBD2,once,TRBV7-3,TGTGCCAGCAGCCCCCGACGGGGGGGCACAGATACGCAGTATTTT,CASSPRRGGTDTQYF
TRBJ2-3,TRBD2,-,TRBV7-2,TGTGCCAGCAGCTCTTGGACTAGCGGTACAGATACGCAGTATTTT,CASSSWTSGTDTQYF
TRBJ1-1,TRBD1,-,TRBV5-1,TGCGCCAGCAGCGGACAGGGGGCGGGCACTGAAGCTTTCTTT,CASSGQGAGTEAFF
TRBJ2-7,-,few,TRBV7-9,TGTGCCAGCAGCTCAATTGCATCAGGCGCCGTTTTTTACGAGCAGTACTTC,CASSSIASGAVFYEQYF
TRBJ1-2,TRBD1,-,TRBV6-1,TGTGCCAGCAGATCGACAGGGAACGATGGCTACACCTTC,CASRSTGNDGYTF
TRBJ1-2,TRBD1,-,TRBV18,TGTGCCAGCTCACCAGGCGAGGGGGCCTATGGCTACACCTTC,CASSPGEGAYGYTF
TRBJ1-2,TRBD1,medium-sized,TRBV19,TGTGCCAGTAGTCTGCGACAGGGCGGTGGCTACACCTTC,CASSLRQGGGYTF
TRBJ1-2,TRBD1,-,TRBV7-9,TGTGCCAGCAGCTCCCGACAGGGAAGGGATGGCTACACCTTC,CASSSRQGRDGYTF
TRBJ2-1,TRBD1,large,TRBV7-3,TGTGCCAGCAGCGACGGGACAGGGGAAGGTGAGCAGTTCTTC,CASSDGTGEGEQFF
TRBJ1-1,-,-,TRBV28,TGTGCCAGCAGTTTCAGGGATCTTAACACTGAAGCTTTCTTT,CASSFRDLNTEAFF
TRBJ2-7,-,-,TRBV6-5,TGTGCCAGCAGCCCTAGTAGGGGCTCTGGCGAGCAGTACTTC,CASSPSRGSGEQYF
TRBJ2-7,TRBD1,-,TRBV6-1,TGTGCCAGCAGCCCGACAGGGTCAAACGAGCAGTACTTC,CASSPTGSNEQYF
TRBJ1-5,-,-,TRBV7-2,TGTGCCAGCAGCTGGGCACCCAATCAGCCCCAGCATTTT,CASSWAPNQPQHF
TRBJ2-3,TRBD2,-,TRBV28,TGTGCCAGCAGTTCTCCTAGCGGGGGGACCAGCACAGATACGCAGTATTTT,CASSSPSGGTSTDTQYF
TRBJ1-6,TRBD1,-,TRBV7-6,TGTGCCAGCGGGACAGAAATTCCCCTCCACTTT,CASGTEIPLHF
TRBJ2-1,-,-,TRBV7-8,TGTGCCAGCAGCTTAGAGATACCGGGACAACGGAGCGCCCATGAGCAGTTCTTC,CASSLEIPGQRSAHEQFF
TRBJ1-1,-,-,TRBV19,TGTGCCAGTAGTATAGAAATATCGGGGAACACTGAAGCTTTCTTT,CASSIEISGNTEAFF
TRBJ2-3,TRBD2,-,TRBV9,TGTGCCAGCAGCTCAAGGGACTATATAGGCGCAGATACGCAGTATTTT,CASSSRDYIGADTQYF
TRBJ1-1,TRBD1,few,TRBV5-1,TGCGCCAGCAGTTCAACAGGGGACACTGAAGCTTTCTTT,CASSSTGDTEAFF
TRBJ2-6,TRBD1,few,TRBV19,TGTGCCAGTACCAAGTTTAAGACAGGGGGCCGGTTGGCGCCTGGGGCCAACGTCCTGACTTTC,CASTKFKTGGRLAPGANVLTF
TRBJ1-2,-,few,TRBV4-1,TGCGCCAGCAGGCCAAGATATTTGGGGGCTTGGGACTATGGCTACACCTTC,CASRPRYLGAWDYGYTF
TRBJ1-1,-,-,TRBV7-7,TGTGCCAGCAGCCCCCTCGGGGGATTCACTGAAGCTTTCTTT,CASSPLGGFTEAFF
TRBJ2-1,TRBD2,-,TRBV5-1,TGCGCCAGCAGCTTGGCCCTAGCGGGGGGAAATGAGCAGTTCTTC,CASSLALAGGNEQFF
TRBJ1-6,TRBD1,-,TRBV5-4,TGTGCCAGCAGCTCCCCGGGACAGTACAATTCACCCCTCCACTTT,CASSSPGQYNSPLHF
TRBJ1-4,TRBD1,few,TRBV28,TGTGCCAGCAGTACGACAGGGGCTAATGAAAAACTGTTTTTT,CASSTTGANEKLFF
TRBJ1-2,-,-,TRBV2,TGTGCCAGCAGTGAAGCGCTTGGACTGATCGATGGCTACACCTTC,CASSEALGLIDGYTF
TRBJ2-3,-,-,TRBV6-1,TGTGCCAGCAGTGAATGGGGGGTCACAGATACGCAGTATTTT,CASSEWGVTDTQYF
TRBJ2-7,-,-,TRBV19,TGTGCCAGTAGGCAGGGGAGAGGGACCTACGAGCAGTACTTC,CASRQGRGTYEQYF
TRBJ1-1,TRBD1,-,TRBV7-2,TGTGCCAGCAGCCCGTACGGACAGGTGGACACTGAAGCTTTCTTT,CASSPYGQVDTEAFF
TRBJ2-1,-,-,TRBV7-2,TGTGCCAGCAGCCCGGGGACTCTCGTCATTGAGCAGTTCTTC,CASSPGTLVIEQFF
TRBJ1-1,-,-,TRBV6-6,TGTGCCAGCAGTTCGCGACACAGGAACACTGAAGCTTTCTTT,CASSSRHRNTEAFF
TRBJ1-5,TRBD1,-,TRBV30,TGTGCCTGGAGTAGGGGGCAGGGGGTTCAGCCCCAGCATTTT,CAWSRGQGVQPQHF
TRBJ2-4,-,-,TRBV9,TGTGCCAGCAGCGTATTCGGGCAGGGGGGAGTTCAGTACTTC,CASSVFGQGGVQYF
TRBJ2-1,TRBD2,-,TRBV11-2,TGTGCCAGCAGCTTAGTTGGGGGGGGAAACTACAATGAGCAGTTCTTC,CASSLVGGGNYNEQFF
TRBJ1-2,TRBD1,-,TRBV5-1,TGCGCCAGCAGCTCCTTCCTGACAGGGGAGAGTGGCTACACCTTC,CASSSFLTGESGYTF
TRBJ1-2,-,-,TRBV7-9,TGTGCCAGCAGCTTATTTTCAGGCCTATATGGCTACACCTTC,CASSLFSGLYGYTF
TRBJ2-3,TRBD2,-,TRBV7-3,TGTGCCAGCAGTTCTAGCGGGGGGGCGTGGGATACGCAGTATTTT,CASSSSGGAWDTQYF
TRBJ2-1,-,-,TRBV9,TGTGCCAGCAGCGTAGACGGGGGAGACTACAATGAGCAGTTCTTC,CASSVDGGDYNEQFF
TRBJ2-1,-,-,TRBV9,TGTGCCAGCAGCGTAAGGACAGACCGCTCCTACAATGAGCAGTTCTTC,CASSVRTDRSYNEQFF
TRBJ2-1,TRBD2,once,TRBV5-4,TGTGCCAGCAGCTCCTCCACTAGCGGGGGCCGATGGGGTGAGCAGTTCTTC,CASSSSTSGGRWGEQFF
TRBJ1-1,TRBD1,-,TRBV7-3,TGTGCCAGCAGTCGCGGACAGGGGAGAACTGAAGCTTTCTTT,CASSRGQGRTEAFF
TRBJ1-1,-,-,TRBV6-4,TGTGCCAGCAGTCGGGAGGCTGAAACTGAAGCTTTCTTT,CASSREAETEAFF
TRBJ2-2,-,-,TRBV5-1,TGCGCCAGCAGCTTGGCCGTTGAGGGGGAGCTGTTTTTT,CASSLAVEGELFF
TRBJ1-1,-,-,TRBV5-6,TGTGCCAGCAGCTTCATCTGGAGGGTTGAAGCTTTCTTT,CASSFIWRVEAFF
TRBJ1-3,-,-,TRBV7-3,TGTGCCAGCAGCTCCATTCAAGGGGCTGGAAACACCATATATTTT,CASSSIQGAGNTIYF
TRBJ1-2,TRBD1,-,TRBV5-1,TGCGCCAGCAGCATCGGGACAGGGTACTATGGCTACACCTTC,CASSIGTGYYGYTF
TRBJ2-5,TRBD2,-,TRBV5-4,TGTGCCAGCAGCCGGACTAGCGTAGAGACCCAGTACTTC,CASSRTSVETQYF
TRBJ2-5,-,once,TRBV18,TGTGCCAGCTCACCACCATCACAGCAAGAGACCCAGTACTTC,CASSPPSQQETQYF
TRBJ2-1,TRBD2,-,TRBV7-9,TGTGCCAGCAGCTTTAGGGCTAGCGGGGGGGACAATGAGCAGTTCTTC,CASSFRASGGDNEQFF
TRBJ2-3,TRBD2,few,TRBV6-4,TGTGCCAGCAGTGAGACTAGCGGGGGCACAGATACGCAGTATTTT,CASSETSGGTDTQYF